These T cell receptor beta chains were read from a single sample in a study of identical twins. A single record per CDR3 protein comes from TCRdb applying MiXCR to the 5' RACE reads. The repertoire consists of hundreds of thousands of distinct CDR3 sequences, with over 5% occurring once and the leading ten covering roughly 2%. Sequenced: naive T cells sorted from blood. The receptors were gathered from a young man in good health. Each CDR3 is given with its conserved first and last residue. The D gene is left open where the match is weak. Expanded clones are given a class, and other clones once, few, many or no size at all.

clone_size cdr3_length j_call v_call d_call cdr3_aa cdr3_nt
few 15 TRBJ2-1 TRBV7-2 . CASSSLPSSYNEQFF TGTGCCAGCAGCTCACTACCCTCCTCCTACAATGAGCAGTTCTTC
few 15 TRBJ2-7 TRBV7-6 TRBD2 CASSPHGGDPHEQYF TGTGCCAGCAGCCCTCATGGGGGGGACCCCCACGAGCAGTACTTC
many 16 TRBJ2-4 TRBV4-3 . CASSQDSGGEGNIQYF TGCGCCAGCAGCCAAGACTCGGGGGGCGAAGGAAACATTCAGTACTTC
. 14 TRBJ1-1 TRBV30 . CAWKEEGNRWEAFF TGTGCCTGGAAGGAGGAGGGGAACAGGTGGGAAGCTTTCTTT
few 14 TRBJ2-4 TRBV7-9 . CASSSGRGRDIQYF TGTGCCAGCAGCAGTGGACGGGGCCGGGACATTCAGTACTTC
many 12 TRBJ2-3 TRBV27 . CASSLPLDTQYF TGTGCCAGCAGTTTACCCCTAGATACGCAGTATTTT
many 14 TRBJ1-1 TRBV9 TRBD1 CASSGRDRGPEAFF TGTGCCAGCAGCGGCCGGGACAGGGGACCTGAAGCTTTCTTT
few 12 TRBJ1-6 TRBV5-1 . CASSLEGYPLHF TGCGCCAGCAGCTTGGAGGGGTATCCCCTCCACTTT
. 13 TRBJ1-2 TRBV27 . CASSPNEGNGYTF TGTGCCAGCAGTCCAAACGAGGGTAATGGCTACACCTTC
. 17 TRBJ2-5 TRBV19 TRBD2 CASSIPRLAGGQETQYF TGTGCCAGTAGTATCCCAAGACTAGCGGGAGGCCAAGAGACCCAGTACTTC
few 12 TRBJ1-5 TRBV15 . CATSGTFGPQHF TGTGCCACCAGCGGGACCTTTGGGCCCCAGCATTTT
many 11 TRBJ2-5 TRBV6-6 . CASSYGRAQYF TGTGCCAGCAGTTACGGGAGAGCCCAGTACTTC
few 16 TRBJ2-4 TRBV4-1 . CASSQDPQGSSGIQYF TGCGCCAGCAGCCAAGATCCTCAGGGATCCTCAGGCATTCAGTACTTC
many 16 TRBJ2-3 TRBV28 TRBD2 CASSLAGRLETDTQYF TGTGCCAGCAGTTTGGCCGGGAGGTTGGAGACAGATACGCAGTATTTT
. 13 TRBJ2-1 TRBV2 TRBD2 CASRRAGSNEQFF TGTGCCAGCAGGCGAGCGGGATCCAATGAGCAGTTCTTC
many 13 TRBJ2-7 TRBV29-1 TRBD1 CSGGQAGVNEQYF TGCAGCGGGGGACAGGCCGGCGTTAACGAGCAGTACTTC
many 15 TRBJ2-5 TRBV12-3/TRBV12-4 . CASSRPGHVGNAEYF TGTGCCAGCAGCCGACCGGGACACGTAGGGAACGCGGAGTACTTC
many 18 TRBJ2-3 TRBV4-3 . CASSQDVFLVSLTDTQYF TGCGCCAGCAGCCAAGATGTATTCCTAGTAAGCTTAACAGATACGCAGTATTTT
. 12 TRBJ2-1 TRBV28 . CASQWGRYEQFF TGTGCCAGCCAATGGGGGAGATATGAGCAGTTCTTC
many 14 TRBJ1-2 TRBV20-1 TRBD1 CSARASGQREGYTF TGCAGTGCTAGAGCGTCGGGACAGAGGGAGGGCTACACCTTC
. 14 TRBJ2-6 TRBV6-2/TRBV6-3 . CASTKLAGSNVLTF TGTGCCAGCACCAAGCTCGCGGGGAGCAACGTCCTGACTTTC
many 15 TRBJ2-3 TRBV12-3/TRBV12-4 . CASSVQGSVTDTQYF TGTGCCAGCAGTGTTCAGGGGTCAGTCACAGATACGCAGTATTTT
few 18 TRBJ2-6 TRBV18 . CASSPIESGSSGANVLTF TGTGCCAGCTCACCAATTGAATCGGGTAGCTCTGGGGCCAACGTCCTGACTTTC
many 19 TRBJ2-1 TRBV5-1 TRBD2 CASTYRTSGVQSSYNEQFF TGCGCCAGCACCTACAGGACTAGCGGGGTCCAAAGCTCCTACAATGAGCAGTTCTTC
. 16 TRBJ2-2 TRBV5-6 . CASSFRPSSGTGELFF TGTGCCAGCAGCTTTAGGCCCTCCTCGGGCACCGGGGAGCTGTTTTTT
many 17 TRBJ2-3 TRBV12-3/TRBV12-4 TRBD2 CASSIRTSGRITDTQYF TGTGCCAGCAGTATCAGGACTAGCGGGAGGATCACAGATACGCAGTATTTT
. 14 TRBJ2-1 TRBV7-2 TRBD2 CASSERTSGRSQFF TGTGCCAGCAGCGAGCGGACTAGCGGGAGGTCCCAGTTCTTC
few 14 TRBJ1-1 TRBV5-1 . CASYNSPGDTEAFF TGCGCCAGCTATAACAGTCCGGGTGACACTGAAGCTTTCTTT
. 12 TRBJ2-1 TRBV25-1 . CASSDPPGEQFF TGTGCCAGCAGTGACCCCCCGGGCGAGCAGTTCTTC
. 15 TRBJ2-5 TRBV4-1 TRBD1 CASSQPDRVQETQYF TGCGCCAGCAGCCAGCCGGACAGGGTTCAAGAGACCCAGTACTTC
many 15 TRBJ1-4 TRBV25-1 . CASSESDPLREKLFF TGTGCCAGCAGTGAATCGGACCCGTTGCGAGAAAAACTGTTTTTT
once 11 TRBJ2-1 TRBV6-5 . CASSYRSEQFF TGTGCCAGCAGTTACAGATCTGAGCAGTTCTTC
many 12 TRBJ1-3 TRBV12-3/TRBV12-4 . CASSLRLGTIYF TGTGCCAGCAGTTTAAGGTTGGGCACCATATATTTT
many 16 TRBJ2-3 TRBV12-3/TRBV12-4 . CASSPFGAKSTDTQYF TGTGCCAGCAGTCCATTTGGGGCCAAATCCACAGATACGCAGTATTTT
many 15 TRBJ2-3 TRBV7-9 TRBD2 CAGGLAGKGTDTQYF TGTGCCGGAGGATTAGCGGGAAAGGGTACAGATACGCAGTATTTT
. 15 TRBJ2-1 TRBV9 TRBD2 CASSVGAGGWNEQFF TGTGCCAGCAGCGTAGGAGCGGGGGGGTGGAATGAGCAGTTCTTC
few 19 TRBJ2-1 TRBV2 TRBD2 CASSVNLRAGEASYNEQFF TGTGCCAGCAGTGTAAACCTAAGAGCGGGAGAGGCGTCCTACAATGAGCAGTTCTTC
. 14 TRBJ2-1 TRBV2 TRBD1 CASRGQRWNTEQFF TGTGCCAGCAGGGGACAGAGGTGGAATACTGAGCAGTTCTTC
. 15 TRBJ2-3 TRBV12-3/TRBV12-4 TRBD2 CASSFTGLVSDTQYF TGTGCCAGCAGTTTTACAGGACTAGTATCAGATACGCAGTATTTT
. 15 TRBJ1-2 TRBV18 TRBD1 CASSPGQGGGYGYTF TGTGCCAGCTCACCGGGACAGGGTGGTGGCTATGGCTACACCTTC
many 12 TRBJ2-1 TRBV20-1 . CSARDGGFEQFF TGCAGTGCTAGAGATGGGGGCTTTGAGCAGTTCTTC
many 14 TRBJ1-6 TRBV4-1 TRBD1 CASSRDSYNSPLHF TGCGCCAGCAGCCGGGACAGCTATAATTCACCCCTCCACTTT
many 13 TRBJ2-7 TRBV7-8 . CASSLTPAYEQYF TGTGCCAGCAGCTTAACTCCCGCCTACGAGCAGTACTTC
many 13 TRBJ1-6 TRBV4-3 . CASSPEGSSPLHF TGCGCCAGCAGCCCAGAAGGGAGTTCACCCCTCCACTTT
. 14 TRBJ2-5 TRBV29-1 TRBD1 CSVQQGSFQETQYF TGCAGCGTTCAACAGGGGTCGTTCCAAGAGACCCAGTACTTC
many 15 TRBJ2-7 TRBV2 TRBD2 CASRRGLAGVEEQYF TGTGCCAGCAGACGCGGACTAGCGGGAGTTGAAGAGCAGTACTTC
many 13 TRBJ1-6 TRBV15 . CALMRGNNSPLHF TGTGCCCTCATGCGGGGGAACAATTCACCCCTCCACTTT
few 15 TRBJ2-3 TRBV7-9 . CASSTSDRETDTQYF TGTGCCAGCAGCACCTCGGACAGAGAAACAGATACGCAGTATTTT
. 15 TRBJ2-5 TRBV10-2 TRBD1 CASSDRTGWEETQYF TGCGCCAGCAGTGATCGGACAGGTTGGGAAGAGACCCAGTACTTC
. 13 TRBJ2-1 TRBV24-1 . CATSDPVNNEQFF TGTGCCACCAGTGATCCGGTCAACAATGAGCAGTTCTTC
many 15 TRBJ2-3 TRBV4-2 TRBD2 CASSQSSGTGDTQYF TGTGCCAGCAGCCAGAGTAGCGGGACTGGAGATACGCAGTATTTT
few 14 TRBJ2-2 TRBV6-1 TRBD2 CASRREANTGELFF TGTGCCAGCAGGCGGGAGGCGAACACCGGGGAGCTGTTTTTT